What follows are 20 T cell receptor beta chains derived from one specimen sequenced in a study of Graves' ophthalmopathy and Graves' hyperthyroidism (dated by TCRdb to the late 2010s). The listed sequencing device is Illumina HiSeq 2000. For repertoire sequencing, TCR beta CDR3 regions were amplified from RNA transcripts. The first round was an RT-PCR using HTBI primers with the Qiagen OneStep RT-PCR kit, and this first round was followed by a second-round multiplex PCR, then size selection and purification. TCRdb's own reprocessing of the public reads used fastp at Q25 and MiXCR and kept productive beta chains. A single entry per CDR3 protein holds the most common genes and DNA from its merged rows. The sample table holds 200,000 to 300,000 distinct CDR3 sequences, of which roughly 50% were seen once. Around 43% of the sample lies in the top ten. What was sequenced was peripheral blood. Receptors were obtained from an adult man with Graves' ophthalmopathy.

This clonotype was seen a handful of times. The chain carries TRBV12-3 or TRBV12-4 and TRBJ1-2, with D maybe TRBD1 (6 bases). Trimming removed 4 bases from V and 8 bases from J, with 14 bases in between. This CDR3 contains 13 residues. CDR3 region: CASSYQGQWGYTF. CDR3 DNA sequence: TGTGCCAGCAGTTACCAGGGGCAATGGGGCTACACCTTC.

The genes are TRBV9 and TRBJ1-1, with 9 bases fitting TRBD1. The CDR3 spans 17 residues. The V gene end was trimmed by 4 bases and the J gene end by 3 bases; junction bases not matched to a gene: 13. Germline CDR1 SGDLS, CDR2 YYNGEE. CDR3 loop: CASSTGTGILRDTEAFF. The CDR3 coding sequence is TGTGCCAGCAGCACCGGGACAGGGATCCTGAGGGACACTGAAGCTTTCTTT.

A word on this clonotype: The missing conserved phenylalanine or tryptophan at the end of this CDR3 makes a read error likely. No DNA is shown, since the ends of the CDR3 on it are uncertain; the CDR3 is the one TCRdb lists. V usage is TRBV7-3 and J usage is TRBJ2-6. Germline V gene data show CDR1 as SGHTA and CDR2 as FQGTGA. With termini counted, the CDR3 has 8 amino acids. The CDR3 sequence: CASTTGTS.

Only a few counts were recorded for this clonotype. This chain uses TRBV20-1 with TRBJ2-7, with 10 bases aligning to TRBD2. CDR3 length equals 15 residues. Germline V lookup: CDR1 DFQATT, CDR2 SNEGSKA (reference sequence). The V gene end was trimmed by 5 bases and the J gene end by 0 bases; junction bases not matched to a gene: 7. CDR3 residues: CSAPGLATSSYEQYF. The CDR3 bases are TGCAGTGCTCCGGGACTAGCGACTAGCTCCTACGAGCAGTACTTC.

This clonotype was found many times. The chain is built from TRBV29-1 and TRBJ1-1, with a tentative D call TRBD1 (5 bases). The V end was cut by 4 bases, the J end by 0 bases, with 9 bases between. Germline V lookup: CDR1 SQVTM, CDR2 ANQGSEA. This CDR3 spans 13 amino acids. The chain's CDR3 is CSVAQTVNTEAFF. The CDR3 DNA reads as TGCAGCGTTGCCCAGACAGTGAACACTGAAGCTTTCTTT.

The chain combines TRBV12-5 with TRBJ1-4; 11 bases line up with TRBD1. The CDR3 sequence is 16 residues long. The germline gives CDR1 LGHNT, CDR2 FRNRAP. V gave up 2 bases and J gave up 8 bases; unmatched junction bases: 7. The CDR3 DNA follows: TGTGCTAGTGGTTTGACCTGGACAGGGGGCGAGGAAAAACTGTTTTTT. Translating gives CASGLTWTGGEEKLFF. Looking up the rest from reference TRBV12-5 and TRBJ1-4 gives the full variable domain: DARVTQTPRHKVTEMGQEVTMRCQPILGHNTVFWYRQTMMQGLELLAYFRNRAPLDDSGMPKDRFSAEMPDATLATLKIQPSEPRDSAVYFCASGLTWTGGEEKLFFGSGTQLSVL.

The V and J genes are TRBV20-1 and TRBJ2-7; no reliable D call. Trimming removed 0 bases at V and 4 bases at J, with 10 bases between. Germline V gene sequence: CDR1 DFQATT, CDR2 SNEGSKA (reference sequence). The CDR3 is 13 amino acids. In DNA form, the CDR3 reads TGCAGTGCTAGAGATACTGCAGAGTACGAGCAGTACTTC. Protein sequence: CSARDTAEYEQYF.

The CDR3 region has the DNA TGCAGCGTTGTCCCGGGAGCAGGGCCCCGGGAGACCCAGTACTTC. Amino acid sequence: CSVVPGAGPRETQYF. This rearrangement joins TRBV29-1 to TRBJ2-5; the D gene is possibly TRBD2 (6 bases). Trimming removed 4 bases from V and 5 bases from J, with 20 bases in between. There are 15 residues in the CDR3. CDR1 SQVTM and CDR2 ANQGSEA come from the germline V gene.

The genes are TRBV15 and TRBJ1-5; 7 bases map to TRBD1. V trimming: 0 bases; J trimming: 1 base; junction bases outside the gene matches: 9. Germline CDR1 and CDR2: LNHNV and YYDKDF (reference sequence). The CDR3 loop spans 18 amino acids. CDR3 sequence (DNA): TGTGCCACCAGCAGAGACCCGCGGGACAGTGGAAGCAATCAGCCCCAGCATTTT. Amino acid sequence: CATSRDPRDSGSNQPQHF.

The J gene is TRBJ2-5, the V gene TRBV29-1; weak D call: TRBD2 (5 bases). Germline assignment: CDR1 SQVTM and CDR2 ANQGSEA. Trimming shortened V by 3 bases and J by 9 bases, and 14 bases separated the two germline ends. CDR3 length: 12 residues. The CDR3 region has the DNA TGCAGCGTTGAGGGCCAAGGGCGGGCCCAGTACTTC. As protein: CSVEGQGRAQYF.

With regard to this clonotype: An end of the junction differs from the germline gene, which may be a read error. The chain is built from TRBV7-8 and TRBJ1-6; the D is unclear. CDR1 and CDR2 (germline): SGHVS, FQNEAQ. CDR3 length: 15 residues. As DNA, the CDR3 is TGTGCCGGCAGCTTAGTGACAAGAGGCAATTCACCCCTCCACTTT. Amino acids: CAGSLVTRGNSPLHF.

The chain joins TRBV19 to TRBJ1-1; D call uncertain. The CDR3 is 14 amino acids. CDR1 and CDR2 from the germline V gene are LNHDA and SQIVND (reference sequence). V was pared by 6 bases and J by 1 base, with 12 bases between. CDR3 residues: CASRDRVTNTEAFF. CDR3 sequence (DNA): TGTGCCAGTAGAGATCGAGTTACGAACACTGAAGCTTTCTTT.

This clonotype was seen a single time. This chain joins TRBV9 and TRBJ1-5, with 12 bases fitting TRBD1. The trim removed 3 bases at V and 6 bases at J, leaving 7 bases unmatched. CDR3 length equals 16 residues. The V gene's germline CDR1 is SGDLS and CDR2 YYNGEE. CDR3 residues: CASSAGGQGAFQPQHF. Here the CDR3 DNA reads TGTGCCAGCAGCGCAGGGGGACAGGGGGCTTTTCAGCCCCAGCATTTT.

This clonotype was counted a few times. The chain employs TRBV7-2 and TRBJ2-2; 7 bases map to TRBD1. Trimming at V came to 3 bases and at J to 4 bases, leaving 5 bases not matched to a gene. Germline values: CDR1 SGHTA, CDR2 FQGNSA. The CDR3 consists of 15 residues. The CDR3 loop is CASSFRAGGTGELFF. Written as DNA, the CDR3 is TGTGCCAGCAGCTTTAGGGCAGGGGGCACCGGGGAGCTGTTTTTT.

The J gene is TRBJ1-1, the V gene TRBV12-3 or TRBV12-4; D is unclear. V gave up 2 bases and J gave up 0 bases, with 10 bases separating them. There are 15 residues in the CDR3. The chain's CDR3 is CASSLPHVMNTEAFF. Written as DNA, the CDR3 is TGTGCCAGCAGTTTACCCCACGTCATGAACACTGAAGCTTTCTTT.

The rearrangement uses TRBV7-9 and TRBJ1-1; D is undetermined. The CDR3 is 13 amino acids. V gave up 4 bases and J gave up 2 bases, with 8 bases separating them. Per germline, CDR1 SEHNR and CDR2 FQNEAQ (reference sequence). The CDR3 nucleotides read TGTGCCAGCAGCTACACCAGAAACACTGAAGCTTTCTTT. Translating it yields CASSYTRNTEAFF.

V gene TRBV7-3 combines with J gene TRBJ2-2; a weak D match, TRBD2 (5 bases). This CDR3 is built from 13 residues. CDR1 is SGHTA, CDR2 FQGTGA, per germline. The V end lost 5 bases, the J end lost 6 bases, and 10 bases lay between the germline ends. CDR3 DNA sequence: TGTGCCAGCAGCCCCACGAGGGCCGGGGAGCTGTTTTTT. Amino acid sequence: CASSPTRAGELFF.

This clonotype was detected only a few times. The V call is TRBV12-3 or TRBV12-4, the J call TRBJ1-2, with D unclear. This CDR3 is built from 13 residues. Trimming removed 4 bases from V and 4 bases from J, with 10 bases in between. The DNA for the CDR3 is TGTGCCAGCAGTTACTCCTCGGTCTATGGCTACACCTTC. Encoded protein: CASSYSSVYGYTF.

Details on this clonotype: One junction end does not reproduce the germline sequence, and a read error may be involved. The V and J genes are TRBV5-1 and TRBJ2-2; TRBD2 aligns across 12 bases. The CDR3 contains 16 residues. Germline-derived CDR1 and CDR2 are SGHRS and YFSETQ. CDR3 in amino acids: CASSLGLAGGPVELFF. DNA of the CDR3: TGTGCCAGCAGCTTGGGGCTAGCGGGAGGGCCGGTGGAGCTGTTTTTT.

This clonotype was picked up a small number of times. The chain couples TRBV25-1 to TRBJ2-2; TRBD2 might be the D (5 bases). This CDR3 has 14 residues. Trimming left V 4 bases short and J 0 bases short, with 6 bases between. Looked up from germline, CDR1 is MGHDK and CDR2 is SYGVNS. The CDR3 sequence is CASSVGTNTGELFF. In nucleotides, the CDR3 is TGTGCCAGCAGTGTCGGGACGAACACCGGGGAGCTGTTTTTT. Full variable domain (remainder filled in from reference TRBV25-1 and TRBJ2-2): EADIYQTPRYLVIGTGKKITLECSQTMGHDKMYWYQQDPGMELHLIHYSYGVNSTEKGDLSSESTVSRIRTEHFPLTLESARPSHTSQYLCASSVGTNTGELFFGEGSRLTVL.